This T cell receptor (beta chain) was captured by sequencing in a study of shared clonotypes between healthy human individuals. The CDR3 runs 17 residues. The germline V gene has CDR1 SGHRS and CDR2 YFSETQ. The ends lost 0 bases at V and 2 bases at J; junction bases unmatched: 4. Method: immunoSEQ multiplex PCR; TCRdb's copy keeps in-frame clones and lacks some. The sample contains under 2.5 million clones, around 92% of which appear only once. The chain links TRBV5-1 to TRBJ2-7; 14 bases are shared with TRBD2. The source of this sequence is a man aged 18 to 30 in good health. Some clones in this sample may be carry-over from other donors' samples. The sample comprised naive CD4+ T cells from PBMCs. Subset here: CD45RA+ positively selected. CDR3 region: CASSLGTSGRTAYEQYF. DNA for the CDR3: TGCGCCAGCAGCTTGGGGACTAGCGGGAGGACCGCCTACGAGCAGTACTTC. Using reference TRBV5-1 and TRBJ2-7 for the parts outside the CDR3, the full variable domain is KAGVTQTPRYLIKTRGQQVTLSCSPISGHRSVSWYQQTPGQGLQFLFEYFSETQRNKGNFPGRFSGRQFSNSRSEMNVSTLELGDSALYLCASSLGTSGRTAYEQYFGPGTRLTVT.